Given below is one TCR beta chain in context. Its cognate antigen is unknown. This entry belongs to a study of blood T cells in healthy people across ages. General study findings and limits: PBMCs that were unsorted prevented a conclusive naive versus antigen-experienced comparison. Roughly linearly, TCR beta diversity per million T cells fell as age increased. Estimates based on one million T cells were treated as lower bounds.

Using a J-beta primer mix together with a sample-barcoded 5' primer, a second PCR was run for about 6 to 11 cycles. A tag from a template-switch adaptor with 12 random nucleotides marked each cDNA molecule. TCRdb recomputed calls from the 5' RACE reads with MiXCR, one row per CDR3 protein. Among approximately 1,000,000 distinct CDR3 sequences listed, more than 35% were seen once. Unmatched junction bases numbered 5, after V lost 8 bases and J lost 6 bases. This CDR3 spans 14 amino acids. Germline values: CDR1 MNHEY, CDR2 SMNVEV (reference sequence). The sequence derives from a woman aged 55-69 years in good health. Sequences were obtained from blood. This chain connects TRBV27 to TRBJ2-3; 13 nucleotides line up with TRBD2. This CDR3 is CASGLAGVGDTQYF. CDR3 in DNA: TGTGCCAGCGGACTAGCGGGAGTTGGGGATACGCAGTATTTT.